The next 5 T cell receptor beta chains were all read from a single sample in a study of blood T cells in healthy people across ages. A second PCR of roughly 7 to 11 cycles used a sample-barcoded 5' primer and a J-beta primer mix. MiXCR, applied by TCRdb to the 5' RACE reads, yields one record per CDR3 protein. Seen here are 700,000 to 950,000 distinct CDR3 sequences, roughly 50% observed once, and the top ten hold approximately 21%. The sample consisted of blood. The source is a man younger than 45 in good health.

This clonotype has just a few counts. The J gene is TRBJ2-3, the V gene TRBV20-1; D possibly matches TRBD1 or TRBD2 (5 bases each). The CDR3 consists of 14 residues. In germline, CDR1 is DFQATT, CDR2 SNEGSKA (reference sequence). V lost 8 bases, J lost 6 bases, and 21 bases lay in between. The CDR3 DNA reads as TGCAGTACTGTAGGGACCCCGGTGGGGGATACGCAGTATTTT. Residues: CSTVGTPVGDTQYF.

The V and J genes are TRBV11-2 and TRBJ2-3; a possible D gene is TRBD2 (6 bases). The germline gives CDR1 SGHAT, CDR2 FQNNGV. V was cut by 4 bases and J by 5 bases, with 19 bases left in between. The CDR3 contains 16 residues. The CDR3 sequence is CASSSERAFGIDTQYF. The CDR3 DNA follows: TGTGCCAGCAGCTCGGAGCGGGCCTTCGGGATAGATACGCAGTATTTT.

The chain links TRBV10-3 to TRBJ1-2; 10 nucleotides align to TRBD1. Germline CDR1 and CDR2: ENHRY and SYGVKD. V lost 10 bases and J lost 7; bases outside the gene matches: 9. The CDR3 has 13 amino acids. CDR3 nucleotides: TGTGCCAGCAGGGGGGACAGGGGTTCTGGCTACACCTTC. Translating it yields CASRGDRGSGYTF.

This clonotype was observed a few times. The CDR3 reads CSVEYGGQGDYEQYF. The CDR3 region has the DNA TGCAGCGTTGAATATGGTGGACAGGGGGACTACGAGCAGTACTTC. The rearrangement joins TRBV29-1 to TRBJ2-7; 10 nucleotides line up with TRBD1. This CDR3 is 15 amino acids long. The V gene's germline CDR1 is SQVTM and CDR2 ANQGSEA. V gave up 2 bases and J gave up 3 bases; unmatched junction bases: 7.

V and J are TRBV7-2 and TRBJ2-7; D is undetermined. The germline V gene has CDR1 SGHTA and CDR2 FQGNSA. The CDR3 totals 12 residues. Between the trimmed V and J ends, which lost 5 bases and 6 bases, there was a span of 11 bases. The CDR3 protein is CASSPTRREQYF. In DNA form, the CDR3 reads TGTGCCAGCAGCCCCACAAGGCGCGAGCAGTACTTC. The whole variable domain, remainder taken from reference TRBV7-2 and TRBJ2-7, is GAGVSQSPSNKVTEKGKDVELRCDPISGHTALYWYRQSLGQGLEFLIYFQGNSAPDKSGLPSDRFSAERTGGSVSTLTIQRTQQEDSAVYLCASSPTRREQYFGPGTRLTVT.